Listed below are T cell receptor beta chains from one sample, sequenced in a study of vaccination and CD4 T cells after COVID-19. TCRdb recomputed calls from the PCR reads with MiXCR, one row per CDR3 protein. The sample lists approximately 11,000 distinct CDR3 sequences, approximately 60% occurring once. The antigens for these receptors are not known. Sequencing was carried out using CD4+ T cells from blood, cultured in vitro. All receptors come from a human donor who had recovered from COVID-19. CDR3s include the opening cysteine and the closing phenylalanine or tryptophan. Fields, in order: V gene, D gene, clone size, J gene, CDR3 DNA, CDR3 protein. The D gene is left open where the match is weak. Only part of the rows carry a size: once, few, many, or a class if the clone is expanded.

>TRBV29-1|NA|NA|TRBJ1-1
TGCAGCATTTTCCGGGACAAGAACACTGAAGCTTTCTTT
CSIFRDKNTEAFF
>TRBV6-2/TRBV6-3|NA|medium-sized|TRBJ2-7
TGTGCCAGCAGTAAACTAGTCTACGAGCAGTACTTC
CASSKLVYEQYF
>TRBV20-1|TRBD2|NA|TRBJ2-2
TGCAGTGCCCAATCTAGCGGGATGGGGGAGCTGTTTTTT
CSAQSSGMGELFF
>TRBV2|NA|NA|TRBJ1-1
TGTGCCAGCAGGGTTGAGGGGAACACTGAAGCTTTCTTT
CASRVEGNTEAFF
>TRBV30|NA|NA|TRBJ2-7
TGTGCCTGGAGGGGCGGAGCGGCATCCTACGAGCAGTACTTC
CAWRGGAASYEQYF
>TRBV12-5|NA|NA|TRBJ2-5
TGTGCTAGTGGTTTGTGGGCAGGGGCGGGGGTGACCCAGTACTTC
CASGLWAGAGVTQYF
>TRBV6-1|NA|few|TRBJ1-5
TGTGCCAGCAGTGAAGCGATACGGGTTGGCGATCAGCCCCAGCATTTT
CASSEAIRVGDQPQHF
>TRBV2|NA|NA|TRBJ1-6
TGTGCCAGCAGATTAGGGTATTTTGATTCACCCCTCCACTTT
CASRLGYFDSPLHF
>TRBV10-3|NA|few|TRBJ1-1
TGTGCCATCGGGGTGGGGCTCACTGAAGCTTTCTTT
CAIGVGLTEAFF
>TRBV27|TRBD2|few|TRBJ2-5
TGTGCCAGCGGCATAGCCGGGACTAGCAAGGAGACCCAGTACTTC
CASGIAGTSKETQYF
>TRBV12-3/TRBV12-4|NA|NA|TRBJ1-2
TGTGCCAGCAGGGGACTCTATGGCTACACCTTC
CASRGLYGYTF
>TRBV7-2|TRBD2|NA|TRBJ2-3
TGTGCCAGCGGGACTAGCGGAACTGGAGATACGCAGTATTTT
CASGTSGTGDTQYF
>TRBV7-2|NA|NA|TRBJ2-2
TGTGCCAGCAGCCGTCGCGGGACGAACACCGGGGAGCTGTTTTTT
CASSRRGTNTGELFF
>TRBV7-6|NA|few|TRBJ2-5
TGTGCCAGCAGCTTAAGCTACCAAGAGACCCAGTACTTC
CASSLSYQETQYF
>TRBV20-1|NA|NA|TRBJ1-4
TGCAGTGCTTGGGACGGCACAACTAATGAAAAACTGTTTTTT
CSAWDGTTNEKLFF
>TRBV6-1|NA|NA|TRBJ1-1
TGTGCCAGCAGAAAACACAGCAACACTGAAGCTTTCTTT
CASRKHSNTEAFF
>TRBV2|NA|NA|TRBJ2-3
TGTGCCAGCAGCGAGACGGACACAGATACGCAGTATTTT
CASSETDTDTQYF
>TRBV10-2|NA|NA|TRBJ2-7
TGCGCCAGCAGTGAGGACCGTGACGAGCAGTACTTC
CASSEDRDEQYF
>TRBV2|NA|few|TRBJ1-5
TGTGCCAGCTCCACTCAAAGAGGCGGCAATCAGCCCCAGCATTTT
CASSTQRGGNQPQHF
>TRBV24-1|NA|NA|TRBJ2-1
TGTGCCACCAGTGACACAGACTATTACAATGAGCAGTTCTTC
CATSDTDYYNEQFF
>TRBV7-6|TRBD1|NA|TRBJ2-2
TGTGCCAGCAGCTGGTCCGGGACAGGGACGAACACCGGGGAGCTGTTTTTT
CASSWSGTGTNTGELFF
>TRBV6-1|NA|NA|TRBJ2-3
TGTGCCAGCAGTGCATTCTTAAGGGGTACAGATACGCAGTATTTT
CASSAFLRGTDTQYF
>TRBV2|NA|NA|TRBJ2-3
TGTGCCAGCAGGGACCGCACAGATACGCAGTATTTT
CASRDRTDTQYF
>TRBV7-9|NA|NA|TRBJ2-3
TGTGCCAGCCCCACCGGGGAGGTTAGCACAGATACGCAGTATTTT
CASPTGEVSTDTQYF
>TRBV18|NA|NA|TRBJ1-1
TGTGCCAGCTCATCGAATGACAGGTCTGAAGCTTTCTTT
CASSSNDRSEAFF
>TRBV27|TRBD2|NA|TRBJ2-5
TGTGCCAGCAGTTTACTGGGACTAGCGGGAGATCTGGAGACCCAGTACTTC
CASSLLGLAGDLETQYF
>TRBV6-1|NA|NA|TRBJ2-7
TGTGCCAGCAGTGAAGGAGGTTTCTCCTACGAGCAGTACTTC
CASSEGGFSYEQYF
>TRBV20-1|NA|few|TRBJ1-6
TGCAGTGCTAGGAAAAATAATTCACCCCTCCACTTT
CSARKNNSPLHF
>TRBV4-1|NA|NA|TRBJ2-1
TGCGCCAGCAGCCAACTAGGCAATGAGCAGTTCTTC
CASSQLGNEQFF
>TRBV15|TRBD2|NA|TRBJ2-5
TGTGCCACCAGCCCACGGGAGGCGGGAGGTCGTGAGACCCAGTACTTC
CATSPREAGGRETQYF
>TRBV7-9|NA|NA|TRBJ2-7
TGTGCCAGCAGCACCGGGACAGGGTTTAGCGGGAGCTACGAGCAGTACTTC
CASSTGTGFSGSYEQYF
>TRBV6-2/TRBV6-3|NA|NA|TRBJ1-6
TGTGCCAGCAGTGGAGAAGCGAGCTCCTATAATTCACCCCTCCACTTT
CASSGEASSYNSPLHF
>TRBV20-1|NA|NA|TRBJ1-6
TGCAGTGCTAGAGTGAAGGACCGCCGCTTCTATAATTCACCCCTCCACTTT
CSARVKDRRFYNSPLHF